This entry lists 5 T cell receptor beta chains sequenced from one sample in a study of cytotoxic CD8 clonotypes in ibrutinib-treated CLL. Generated by immunoSEQ multiplex PCR, the TCRdb table keeps only in-frame clones and is missing some. The sample carries 29,000 or so clones, roughly three quarters recorded once. Sequencing used PBMCs, obtained after 36 months of ibrutinib treatment. Receptors were obtained from a human donor with chronic lymphocytic leukemia.

This clone was counted once. The rearrangement uses TRBV19 and TRBJ1-2; TRBD1 aligns across 8 bases. This CDR3 spans 15 amino acids. The germline CDR1 and CDR2 sequences are LNHDA and SQIVND (reference sequence). Trimming took 2 bases from V and 0 from J; bases not matched to a gene: 2. CDR3 sequence reads: CASSIKQGANYGYTF. CDR3 sequence (DNA): TGTGCCAGTAGTATAAAACAGGGGGCTAACTATGGCTACACCTTC.

The V call is TRBV30, the J call TRBJ1-1; 8 positions match TRBD1. J was trimmed by 6 bases and V by 5 bases; bases with no gene match: 8. Per the germline V gene, CDR1 is GTSNPN and CDR2 is SVGIG (reference sequence). The CDR3 runs to 13 residues. CDR3 DNA sequence: TGTGCCTGGGGGACAGGCCTGGTGGCTGAAGCTTTCTTT. Translating gives CAWGTGLVAEAFF.

The CDR3 DNA reads as TGCGCCAGCAGCAGTGGAGAGGGTGGTCCCTACGAGCAGTACTTC. Translated, it gives CASSSGEGGPYEQYF. The chain carries TRBV5-1 and TRBJ2-7, with D possibly matching TRBD2 (5 bases). Germline V lookup: CDR1 SGHRS, CDR2 YFSETQ. V lost 4 bases and J lost 2, with 16 bases in between. The length of the CDR3 is 15 residues.

The V and J genes are TRBV5-6 and TRBJ2-6; D remains ambiguous. CDR1 is SGHDT and CDR2 is YYEEEE in the germline V gene. The length of the CDR3 is 15 residues. The germline V and J ends were trimmed by 6 bases and 3 bases, with 13 bases remaining between them. DNA of the CDR3: TGTGCCAGCACCCGTGGAAGAGATGGGGCCAACGTCCTGACTTTC. Amino acids: CASTRGRDGANVLTF.

The chain employs TRBV5-1 and TRBJ2-3, with 8 bases identical to TRBD2. The germline gives CDR1 SGHRS, CDR2 YFSETQ. The CDR3 has 14 amino acids. The V segment lost 2 bases and the J segment 5 bases; nucleotides outside the gene matches: 4. As DNA, the CDR3 is TGCGCCAGCAGCTTAGGACTAGCAAAAGATACGCAGTATTTT. Its translation: CASSLGLAKDTQYF. The full variable domain, completed using reference TRBV5-1 and TRBJ2-3, is KAGVTQTPRYLIKTRGQQVTLSCSPISGHRSVSWYQQTPGQGLQFLFEYFSETQRNKGNFPGRFSGRQFSNSRSEMNVSTLELGDSALYLCASSLGLAKDTQYFGPGTRLTVL.